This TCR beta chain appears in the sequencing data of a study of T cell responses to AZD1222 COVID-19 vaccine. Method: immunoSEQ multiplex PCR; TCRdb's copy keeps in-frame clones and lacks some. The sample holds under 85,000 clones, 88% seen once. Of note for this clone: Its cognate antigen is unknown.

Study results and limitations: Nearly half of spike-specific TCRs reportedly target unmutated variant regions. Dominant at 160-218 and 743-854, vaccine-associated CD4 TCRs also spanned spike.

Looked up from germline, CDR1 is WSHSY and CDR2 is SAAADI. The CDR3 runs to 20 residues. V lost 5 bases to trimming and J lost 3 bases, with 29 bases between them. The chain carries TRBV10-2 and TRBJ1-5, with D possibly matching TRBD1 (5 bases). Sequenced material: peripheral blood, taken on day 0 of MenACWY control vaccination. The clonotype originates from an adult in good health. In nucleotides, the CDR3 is TGCGCCAGCAGTCAAGCCGGGACGGAGGGCGGAAAGGTCTACAATCAGCCCCAGCATTTT. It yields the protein CASSQAGTEGGKVYNQPQHF.